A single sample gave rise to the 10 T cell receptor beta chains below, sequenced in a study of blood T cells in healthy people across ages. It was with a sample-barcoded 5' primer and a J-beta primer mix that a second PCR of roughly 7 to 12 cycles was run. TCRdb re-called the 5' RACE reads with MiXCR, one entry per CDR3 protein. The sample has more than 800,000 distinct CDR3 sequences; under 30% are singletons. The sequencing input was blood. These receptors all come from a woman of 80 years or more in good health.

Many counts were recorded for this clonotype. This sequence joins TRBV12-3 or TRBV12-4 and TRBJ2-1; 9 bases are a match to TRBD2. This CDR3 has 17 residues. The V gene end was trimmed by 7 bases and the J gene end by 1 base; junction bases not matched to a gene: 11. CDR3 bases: TGTGCCAGCATCGGTGAGGGCGGGGGGGATTCCTACAATGAGCAGTTCTTC. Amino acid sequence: CASIGEGGGDSYNEQFF.

CDR3 loop: CSARSARETQYF. CDR3 coding DNA: TGCAGTGCTAGATCTGCTAGAGAGACCCAGTACTTC. This chain connects TRBV20-1 to TRBJ2-5; D is ambiguous. The CDR3 extends over 12 amino acids. V was pared by 2 bases and J by 4 bases, with 8 bases between. Germline-derived CDR1 and CDR2 are DFQATT and SNEGSKA (reference sequence).

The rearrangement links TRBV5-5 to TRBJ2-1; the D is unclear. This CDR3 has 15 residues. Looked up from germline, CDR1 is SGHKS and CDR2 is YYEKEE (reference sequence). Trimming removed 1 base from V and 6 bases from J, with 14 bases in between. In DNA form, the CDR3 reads TGTGCCAGCAGCTTGACGAGTCCCCAAATCAATGAGCAGTTCTTC. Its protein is CASSLTSPQINEQFF.

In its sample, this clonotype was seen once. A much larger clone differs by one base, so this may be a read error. The CDR3 DNA reads TGTGCCAGCAGCGAGCCTACCCCGGGGAAGGGATCACCCCTCTACTTT. Translated, it gives CASSEPTPGKGSPLYF. The V gene is TRBV9, the J gene TRBJ1-6, with D uncertain. The V gene's germline CDR1 is SGDLS and CDR2 YYNGEE. The CDR3 consists of 16 residues. Filled out from reference TRBV9 and TRBJ1-6, the complete variable domain reads DSGVTQTPKHLITATGQRVTLRCSPRSGDLSVYWYQQSLDQGLQFLIQYYNGEERAKGNILERFSAQQFPDLHSELNLSSLELGDSALYFCASSEPTPGKGSPLYFGNGTRLTVT.

The CDR3 here is CASEDRGAEAFF. The CDR3 nucleotides read TGTGCCAGCGAGGACAGGGGGGCTGAAGCTTTCTTT. This chain uses TRBV2 with TRBJ1-1; 10 nucleotides agree with TRBD1. CDR3 length: 12 amino acids. After removal of 8 bases from V and 6 bases from J, the junction contained 3 bases not matched to a gene. The V gene's germline CDR1 is SNHLY and CDR2 FYNNEI.

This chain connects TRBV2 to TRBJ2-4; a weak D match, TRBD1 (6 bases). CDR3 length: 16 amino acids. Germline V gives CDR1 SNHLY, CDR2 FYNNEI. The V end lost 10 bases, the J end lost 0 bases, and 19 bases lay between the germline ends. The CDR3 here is CANSDGGVVAKNIQYF. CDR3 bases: TGTGCCAACAGCGATGGGGGCGTCGTAGCCAAAAACATTCAGTACTTC.

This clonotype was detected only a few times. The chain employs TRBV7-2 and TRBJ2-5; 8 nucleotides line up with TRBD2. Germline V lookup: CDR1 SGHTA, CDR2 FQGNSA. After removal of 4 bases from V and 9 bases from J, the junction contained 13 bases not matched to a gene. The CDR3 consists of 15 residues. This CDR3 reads CASSSGAGGDEAQYF. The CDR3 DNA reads TGTGCCAGCAGCTCAGGGGCGGGGGGAGATGAGGCCCAGTACTTC. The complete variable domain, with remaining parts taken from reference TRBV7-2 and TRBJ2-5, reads GAGVSQSPSNKVTEKGKDVELRCDPISGHTALYWYRQSLGQGLEFLIYFQGNSAPDKSGLPSDRFSAERTGGSVSTLTIQRTQQEDSAVYLCASSSGAGGDEAQYFGPGTRLLVL.

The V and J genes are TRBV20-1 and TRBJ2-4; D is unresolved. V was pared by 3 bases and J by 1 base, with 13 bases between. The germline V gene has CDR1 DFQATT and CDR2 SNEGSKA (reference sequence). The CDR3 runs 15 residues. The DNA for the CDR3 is TGCAGTGCTAGCAGCAACCCCGGGGCCAAAAACATTCAGTACTTC. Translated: CSASSNPGAKNIQYF.

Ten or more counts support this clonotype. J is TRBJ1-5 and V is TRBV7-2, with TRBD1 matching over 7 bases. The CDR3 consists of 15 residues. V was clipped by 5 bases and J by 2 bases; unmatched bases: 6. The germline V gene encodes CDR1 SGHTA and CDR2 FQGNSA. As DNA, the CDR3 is TGTGCCAGCAGCCGGAGACAGGGTGGCAATCAGCCCCAGCATTTT. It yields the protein CASSRRQGGNQPQHF.

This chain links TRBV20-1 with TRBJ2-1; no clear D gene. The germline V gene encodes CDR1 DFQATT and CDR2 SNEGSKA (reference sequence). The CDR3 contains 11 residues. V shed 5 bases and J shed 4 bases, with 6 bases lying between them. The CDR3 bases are TGCAGTGCTCCCAAATACAATGAGCAGTTCTTC. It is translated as CSAPKYNEQFF.